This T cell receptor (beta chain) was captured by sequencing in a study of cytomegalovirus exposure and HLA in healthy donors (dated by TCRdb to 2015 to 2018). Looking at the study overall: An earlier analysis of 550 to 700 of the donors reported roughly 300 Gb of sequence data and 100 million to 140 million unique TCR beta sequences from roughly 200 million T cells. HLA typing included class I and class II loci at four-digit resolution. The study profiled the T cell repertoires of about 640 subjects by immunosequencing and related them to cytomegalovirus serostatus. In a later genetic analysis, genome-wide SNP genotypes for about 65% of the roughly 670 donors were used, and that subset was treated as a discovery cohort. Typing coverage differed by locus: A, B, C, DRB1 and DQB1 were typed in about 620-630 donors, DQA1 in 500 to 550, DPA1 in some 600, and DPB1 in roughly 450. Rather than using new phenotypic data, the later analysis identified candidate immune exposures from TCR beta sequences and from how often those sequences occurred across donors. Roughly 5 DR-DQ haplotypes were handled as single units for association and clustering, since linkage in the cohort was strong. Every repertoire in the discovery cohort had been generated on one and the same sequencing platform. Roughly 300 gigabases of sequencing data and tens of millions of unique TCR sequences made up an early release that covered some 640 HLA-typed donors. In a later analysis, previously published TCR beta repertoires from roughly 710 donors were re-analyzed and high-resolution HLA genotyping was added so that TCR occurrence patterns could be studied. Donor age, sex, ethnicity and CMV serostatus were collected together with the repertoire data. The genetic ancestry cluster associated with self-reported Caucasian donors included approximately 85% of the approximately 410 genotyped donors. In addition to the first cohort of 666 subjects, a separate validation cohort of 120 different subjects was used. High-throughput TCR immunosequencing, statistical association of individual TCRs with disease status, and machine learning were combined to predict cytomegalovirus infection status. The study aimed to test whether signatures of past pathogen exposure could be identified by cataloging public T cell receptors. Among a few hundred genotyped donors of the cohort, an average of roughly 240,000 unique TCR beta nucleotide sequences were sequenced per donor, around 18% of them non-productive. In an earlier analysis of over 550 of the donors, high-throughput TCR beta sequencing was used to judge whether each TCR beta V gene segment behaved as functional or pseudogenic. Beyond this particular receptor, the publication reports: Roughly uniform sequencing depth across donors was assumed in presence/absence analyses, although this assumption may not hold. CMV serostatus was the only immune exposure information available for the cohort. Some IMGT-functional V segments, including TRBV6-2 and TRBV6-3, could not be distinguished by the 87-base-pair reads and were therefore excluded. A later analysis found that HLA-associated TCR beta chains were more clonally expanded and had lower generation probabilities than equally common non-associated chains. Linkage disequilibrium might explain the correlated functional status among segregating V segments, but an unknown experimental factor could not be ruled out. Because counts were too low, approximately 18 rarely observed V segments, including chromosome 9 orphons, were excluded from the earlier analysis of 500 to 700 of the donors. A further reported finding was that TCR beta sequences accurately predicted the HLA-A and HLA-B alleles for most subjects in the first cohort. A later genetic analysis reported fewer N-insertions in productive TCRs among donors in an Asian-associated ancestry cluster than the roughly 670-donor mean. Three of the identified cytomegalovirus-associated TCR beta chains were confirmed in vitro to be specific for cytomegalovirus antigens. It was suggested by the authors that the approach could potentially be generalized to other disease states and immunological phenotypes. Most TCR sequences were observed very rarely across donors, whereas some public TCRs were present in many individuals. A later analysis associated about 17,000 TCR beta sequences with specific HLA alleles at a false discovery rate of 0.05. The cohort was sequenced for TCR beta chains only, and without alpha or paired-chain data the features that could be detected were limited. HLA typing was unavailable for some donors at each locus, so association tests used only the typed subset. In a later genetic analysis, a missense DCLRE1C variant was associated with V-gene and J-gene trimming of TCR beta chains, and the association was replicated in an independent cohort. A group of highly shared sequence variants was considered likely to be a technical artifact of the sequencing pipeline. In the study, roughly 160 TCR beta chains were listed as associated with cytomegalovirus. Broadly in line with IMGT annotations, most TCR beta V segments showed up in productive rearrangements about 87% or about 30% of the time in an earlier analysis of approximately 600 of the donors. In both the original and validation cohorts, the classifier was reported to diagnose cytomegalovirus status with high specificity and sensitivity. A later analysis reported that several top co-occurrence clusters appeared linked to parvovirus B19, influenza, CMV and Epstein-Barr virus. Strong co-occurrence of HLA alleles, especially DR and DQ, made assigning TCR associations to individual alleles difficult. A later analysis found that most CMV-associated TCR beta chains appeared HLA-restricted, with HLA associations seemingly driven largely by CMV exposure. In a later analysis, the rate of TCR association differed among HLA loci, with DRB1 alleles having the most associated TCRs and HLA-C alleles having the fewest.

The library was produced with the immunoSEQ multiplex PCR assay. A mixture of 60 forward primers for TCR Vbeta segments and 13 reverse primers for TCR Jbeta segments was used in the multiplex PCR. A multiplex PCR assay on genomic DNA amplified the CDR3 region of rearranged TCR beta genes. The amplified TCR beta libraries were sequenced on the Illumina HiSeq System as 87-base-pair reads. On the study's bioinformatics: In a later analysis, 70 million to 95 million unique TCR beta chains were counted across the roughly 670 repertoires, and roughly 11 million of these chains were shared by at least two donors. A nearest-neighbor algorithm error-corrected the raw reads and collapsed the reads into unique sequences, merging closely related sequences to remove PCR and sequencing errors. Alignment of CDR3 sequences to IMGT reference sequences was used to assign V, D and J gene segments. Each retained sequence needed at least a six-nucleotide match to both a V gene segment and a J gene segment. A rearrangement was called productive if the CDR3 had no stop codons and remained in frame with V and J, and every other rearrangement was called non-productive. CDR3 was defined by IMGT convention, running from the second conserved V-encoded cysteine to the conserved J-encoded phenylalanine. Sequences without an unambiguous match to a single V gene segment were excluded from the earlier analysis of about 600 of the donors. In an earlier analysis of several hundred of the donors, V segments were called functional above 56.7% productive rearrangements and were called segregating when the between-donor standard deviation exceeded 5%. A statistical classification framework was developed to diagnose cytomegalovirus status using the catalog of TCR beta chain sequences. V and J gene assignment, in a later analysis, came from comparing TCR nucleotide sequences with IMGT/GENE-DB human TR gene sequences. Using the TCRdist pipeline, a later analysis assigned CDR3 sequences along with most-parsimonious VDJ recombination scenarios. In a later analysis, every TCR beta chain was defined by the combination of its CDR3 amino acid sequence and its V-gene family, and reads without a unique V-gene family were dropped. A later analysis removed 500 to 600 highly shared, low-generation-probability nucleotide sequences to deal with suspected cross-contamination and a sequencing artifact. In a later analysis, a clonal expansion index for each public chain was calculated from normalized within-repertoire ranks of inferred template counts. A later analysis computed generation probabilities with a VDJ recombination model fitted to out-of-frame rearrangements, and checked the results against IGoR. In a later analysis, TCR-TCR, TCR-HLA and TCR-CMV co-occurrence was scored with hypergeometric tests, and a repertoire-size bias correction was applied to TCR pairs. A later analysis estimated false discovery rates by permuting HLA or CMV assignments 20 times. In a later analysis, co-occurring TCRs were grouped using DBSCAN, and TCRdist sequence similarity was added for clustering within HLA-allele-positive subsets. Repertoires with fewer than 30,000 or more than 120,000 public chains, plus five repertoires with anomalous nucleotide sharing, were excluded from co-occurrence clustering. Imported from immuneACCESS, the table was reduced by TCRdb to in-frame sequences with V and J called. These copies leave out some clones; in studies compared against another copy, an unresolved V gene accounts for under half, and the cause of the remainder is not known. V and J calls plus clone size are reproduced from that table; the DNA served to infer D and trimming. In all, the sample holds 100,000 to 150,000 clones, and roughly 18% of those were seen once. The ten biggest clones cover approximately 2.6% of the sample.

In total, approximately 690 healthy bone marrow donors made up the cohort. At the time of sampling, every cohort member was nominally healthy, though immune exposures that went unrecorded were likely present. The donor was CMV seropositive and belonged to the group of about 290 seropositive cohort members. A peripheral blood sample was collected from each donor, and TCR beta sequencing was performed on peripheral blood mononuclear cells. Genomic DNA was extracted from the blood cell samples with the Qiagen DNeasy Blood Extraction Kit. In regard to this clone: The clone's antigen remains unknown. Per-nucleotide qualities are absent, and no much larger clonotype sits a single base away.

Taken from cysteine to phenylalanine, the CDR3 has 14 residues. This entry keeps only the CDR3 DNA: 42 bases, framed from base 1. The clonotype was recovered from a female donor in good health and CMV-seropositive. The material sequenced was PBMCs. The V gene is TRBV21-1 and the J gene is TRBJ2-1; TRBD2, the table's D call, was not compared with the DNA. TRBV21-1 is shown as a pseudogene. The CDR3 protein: CASRGGQLSNEQFF. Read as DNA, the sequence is TGTGCCAGCAGGGGGGGGCAACTTAGTAATGAGCAGTTCTTC.